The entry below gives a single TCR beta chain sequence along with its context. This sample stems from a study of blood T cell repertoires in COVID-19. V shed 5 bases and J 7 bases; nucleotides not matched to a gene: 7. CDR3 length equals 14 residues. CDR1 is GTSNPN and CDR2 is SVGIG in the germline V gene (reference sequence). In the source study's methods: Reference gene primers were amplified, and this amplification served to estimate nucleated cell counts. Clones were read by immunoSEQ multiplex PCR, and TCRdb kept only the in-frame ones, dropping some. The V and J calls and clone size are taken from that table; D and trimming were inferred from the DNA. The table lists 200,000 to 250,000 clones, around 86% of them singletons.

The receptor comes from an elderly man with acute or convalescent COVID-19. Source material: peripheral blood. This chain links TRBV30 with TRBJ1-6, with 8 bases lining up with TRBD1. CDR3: CAWGAGTGNSPLHF. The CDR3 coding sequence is TGTGCCTGGGGGGCCGGGACAGGCAATTCACCCCTCCACTTT.